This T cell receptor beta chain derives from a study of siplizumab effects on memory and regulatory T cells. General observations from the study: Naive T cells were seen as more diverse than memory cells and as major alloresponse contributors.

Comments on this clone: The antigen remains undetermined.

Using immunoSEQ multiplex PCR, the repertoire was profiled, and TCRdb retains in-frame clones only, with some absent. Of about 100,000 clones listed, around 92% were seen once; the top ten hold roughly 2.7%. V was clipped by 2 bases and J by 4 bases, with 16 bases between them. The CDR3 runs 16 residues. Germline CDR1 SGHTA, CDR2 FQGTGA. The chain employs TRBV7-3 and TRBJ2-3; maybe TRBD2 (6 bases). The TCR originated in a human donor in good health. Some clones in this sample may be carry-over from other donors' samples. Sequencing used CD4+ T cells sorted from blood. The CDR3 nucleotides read TGTGCCAGCAGCTTATTAGACGGGAGAGTCCCAGATACGCAGTATTTT. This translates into CASSLLDGRVPDTQYF.